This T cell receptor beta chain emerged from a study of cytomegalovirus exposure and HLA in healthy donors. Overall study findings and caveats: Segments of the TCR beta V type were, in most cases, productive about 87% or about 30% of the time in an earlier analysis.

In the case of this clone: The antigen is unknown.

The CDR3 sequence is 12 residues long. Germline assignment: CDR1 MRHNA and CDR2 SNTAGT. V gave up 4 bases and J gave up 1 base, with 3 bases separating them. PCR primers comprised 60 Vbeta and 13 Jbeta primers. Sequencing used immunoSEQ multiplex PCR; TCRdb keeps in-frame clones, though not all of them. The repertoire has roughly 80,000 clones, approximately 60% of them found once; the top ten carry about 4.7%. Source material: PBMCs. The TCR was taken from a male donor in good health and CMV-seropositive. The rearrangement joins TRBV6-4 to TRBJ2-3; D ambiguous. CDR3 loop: CASSAGTDTQYF. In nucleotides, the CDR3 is TGTGCCAGCAGTGCAGGCACAGATACGCAGTATTTT.